The clone carrying this TCR beta chain was recorded many times. As yet, its antigen is unknown. Germline assignment: CDR1 MNHEY and CDR2 SVGEGT. The J segment lost 5 bases and the V segment lost 10 bases, leaving 5 bases of the junction unmatched. The CDR3 spans 13 residues. The data are from a study of T cells after yellow fever vaccination. About the research overall: It was SMART-Seq v4 Ultra Low Input that prepared the fractions with low cell numbers. Study conclusions and caveats: Once the booster was given, most primary-vaccination clones reappeared, at approximately 97% for CD4 and over 70% for CD8. Only a small proportion of the clonotypes turned up in both the CD4 and the CD8 compartments, likely arising from convergent recombination.

The TCR cDNA carried a universal primer site and UMIs from 5'RACE template switching. TCRdb called the 5' RACE reads again in MiXCR, with one record for every CDR3 protein. This table holds about 300,000 distinct CDR3 sequences, about 6.9% found once. Sequenced material: PBMCs, taken 45 days after the first yellow fever vaccination. The chain couples TRBV6-2 or TRBV6-3 to TRBJ2-5; 12 bases are a match to TRBD2. The TCR comes from a man between 18 and 29 years old who received the YFV17D yellow fever vaccine. The CDR3 is CATRLAGDETQYF. DNA of the CDR3: TGTGCCACCCGACTAGCGGGGGACGAGACCCAGTACTTC.